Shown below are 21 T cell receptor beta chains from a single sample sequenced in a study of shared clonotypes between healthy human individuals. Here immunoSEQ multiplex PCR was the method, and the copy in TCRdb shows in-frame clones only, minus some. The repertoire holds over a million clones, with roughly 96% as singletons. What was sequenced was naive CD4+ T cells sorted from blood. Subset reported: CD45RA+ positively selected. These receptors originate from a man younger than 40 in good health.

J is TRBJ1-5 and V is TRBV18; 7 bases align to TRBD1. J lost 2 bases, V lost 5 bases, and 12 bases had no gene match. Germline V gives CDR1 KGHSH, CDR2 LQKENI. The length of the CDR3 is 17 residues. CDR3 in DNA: TGTGCCAGCTCAAGTGTAGGGGGCAGGAGGGGCAATCAGCCCCAGCATTTT. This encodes CASSSVGGRRGNQPQHF.

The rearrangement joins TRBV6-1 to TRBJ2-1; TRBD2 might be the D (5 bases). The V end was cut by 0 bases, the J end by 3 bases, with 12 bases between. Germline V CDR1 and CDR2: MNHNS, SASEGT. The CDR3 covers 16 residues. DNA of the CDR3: TGTGCCAGCAGTGAAGCATCACAGACTATCTACAATGAGCAGTTCTTC. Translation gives CASSEASQTIYNEQFF.

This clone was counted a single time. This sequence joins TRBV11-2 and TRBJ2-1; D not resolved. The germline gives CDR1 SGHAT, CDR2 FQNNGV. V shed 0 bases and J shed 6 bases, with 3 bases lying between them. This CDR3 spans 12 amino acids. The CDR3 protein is CASSLDINEQFF. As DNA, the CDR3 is TGTGCCAGCAGCTTAGACATCAATGAGCAGTTCTTC.

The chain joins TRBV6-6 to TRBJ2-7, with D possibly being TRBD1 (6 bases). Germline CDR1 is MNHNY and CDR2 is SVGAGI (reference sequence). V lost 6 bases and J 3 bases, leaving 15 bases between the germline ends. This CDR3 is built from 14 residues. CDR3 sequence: CASRHPGQFYEQYF. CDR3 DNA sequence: TGTGCCAGCAGACACCCAGGACAGTTCTACGAGCAGTACTTC.

CDR3 region: CASSYGRGGMYEQYF. The CDR3 DNA sequence: TGTGCCAGCAGTTACGGCCGCGGGGGGATGTACGAGCAGTACTTC. V is TRBV6-6 and J is TRBJ2-7, with 8 bases lining up with TRBD2. Germline CDR1 and CDR2: MNHNY and SVGAGI (reference sequence). The V segment lost 2 bases and the J segment 4 bases; nucleotides outside the gene matches: 7. The CDR3 spans 15 residues.

CDR3 sequence (DNA): TGTGCCAGTAGTATAGCGCTCCGGGGAGAGCAGTTCTTC. It translates to CASSIALRGEQFF. This chain uses TRBV19 with TRBJ2-1, with D possibly being TRBD2 (5 bases). Germline loops: CDR1 LNHDA, CDR2 SQIVND (reference sequence). This CDR3 is 13 amino acids long. Deletions cut 1 base from V and 10 bases from J, with 11 bases between.

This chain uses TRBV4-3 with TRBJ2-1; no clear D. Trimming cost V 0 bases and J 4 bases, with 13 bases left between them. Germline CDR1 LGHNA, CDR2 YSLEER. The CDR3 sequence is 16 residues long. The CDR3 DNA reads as TGCGCCAGCAGCCAAGATCTGGGATTGGGTTACAATGAGCAGTTCTTC. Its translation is CASSQDLGLGYNEQFF.

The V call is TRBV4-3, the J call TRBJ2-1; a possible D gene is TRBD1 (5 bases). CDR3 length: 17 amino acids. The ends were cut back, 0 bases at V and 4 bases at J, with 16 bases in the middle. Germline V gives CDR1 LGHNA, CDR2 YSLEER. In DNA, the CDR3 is TGCGCCAGCAGCCAAGAACCTCAGGGTTTTGCTTACAATGAGCAGTTCTTC. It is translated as CASSQEPQGFAYNEQFF.

The CDR3 sequence: CASSLGWREGTDTQYF. CDR3 in DNA: TGCGCCAGCAGCTTGGGATGGCGGGAGGGCACAGATACGCAGTATTTT. The chain is built from TRBV5-1 and TRBJ2-3; 8 bases match TRBD2. Germline V CDR1 and CDR2: SGHRS, YFSETQ. V was pared by 0 bases and J by 1 base, with 4 bases of the junction left unmatched. This CDR3 is built from 16 residues.

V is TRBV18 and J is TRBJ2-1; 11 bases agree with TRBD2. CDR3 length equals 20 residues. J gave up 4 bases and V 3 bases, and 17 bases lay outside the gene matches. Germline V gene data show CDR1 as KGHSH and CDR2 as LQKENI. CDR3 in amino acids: CASSPPRLAGGSRVYNEQFF. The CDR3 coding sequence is TGTGCCAGCTCACCCCCGAGGCTAGCGGGAGGCTCTAGAGTGTACAATGAGCAGTTCTTC.

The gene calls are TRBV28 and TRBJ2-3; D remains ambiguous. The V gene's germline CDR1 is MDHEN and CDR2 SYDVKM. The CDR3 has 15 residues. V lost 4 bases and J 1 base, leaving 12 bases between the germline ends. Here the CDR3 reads CASSSPARGTDTQYF. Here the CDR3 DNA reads TGTGCCAGCAGTTCGCCAGCGAGAGGCACAGATACGCAGTATTTT.

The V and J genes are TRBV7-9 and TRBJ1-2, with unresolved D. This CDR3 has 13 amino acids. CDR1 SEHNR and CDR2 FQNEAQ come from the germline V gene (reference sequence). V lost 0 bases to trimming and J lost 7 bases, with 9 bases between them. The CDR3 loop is CASSLALTAGYTF. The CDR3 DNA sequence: TGTGCCAGCAGCTTAGCGTTGACGGCTGGCTACACCTTC.

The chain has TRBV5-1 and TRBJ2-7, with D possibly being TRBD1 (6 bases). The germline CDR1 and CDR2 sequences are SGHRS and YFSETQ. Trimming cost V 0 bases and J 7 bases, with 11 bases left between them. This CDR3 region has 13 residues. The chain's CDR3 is CASSLVTGTEQYF. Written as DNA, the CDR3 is TGCGCCAGCAGCTTGGTTACAGGGACGGAGCAGTACTTC.

This chain's CDR3 is CASSLNYRGTDTQYF. The CDR3 DNA follows: TGTGCCAGCAGCCTGAATTATCGTGGCACAGATACGCAGTATTTT. V is TRBV11-2 and J is TRBJ2-3, with no clear D. Looked up from germline, CDR1 is SGHAT and CDR2 is FQNNGV. Between the trimmed V and J ends, which lost 5 bases and 1 base, there was a span of 13 bases. This CDR3 contains 15 residues.

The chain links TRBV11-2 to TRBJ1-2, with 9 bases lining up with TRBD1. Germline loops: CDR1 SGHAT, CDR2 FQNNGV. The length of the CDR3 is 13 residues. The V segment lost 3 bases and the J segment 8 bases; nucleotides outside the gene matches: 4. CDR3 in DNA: TGTGCCAGCAGCTTCCGGGACAGGGTAGGCTACACCTTC. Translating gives CASSFRDRVGYTF.

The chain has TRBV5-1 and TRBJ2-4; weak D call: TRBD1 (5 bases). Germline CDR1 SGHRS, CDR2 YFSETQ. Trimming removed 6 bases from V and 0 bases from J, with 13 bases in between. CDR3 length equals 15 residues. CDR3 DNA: TGCGCCAGCATGGCGCCAGGGCCAGCCAAAAACATTCAGTACTTC. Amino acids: CASMAPGPAKNIQYF.

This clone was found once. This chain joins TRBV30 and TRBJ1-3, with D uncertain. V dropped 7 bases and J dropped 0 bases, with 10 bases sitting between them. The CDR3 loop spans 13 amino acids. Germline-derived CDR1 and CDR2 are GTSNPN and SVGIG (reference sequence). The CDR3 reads CAYSGASGNTIYF. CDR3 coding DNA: TGTGCCTATTCAGGCGCCTCTGGAAACACCATATATTTT.

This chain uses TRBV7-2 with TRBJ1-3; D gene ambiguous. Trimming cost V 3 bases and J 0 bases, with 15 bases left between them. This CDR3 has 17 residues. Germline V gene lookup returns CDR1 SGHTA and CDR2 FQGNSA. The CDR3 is CASSLDPKWISGNTIYF. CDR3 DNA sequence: TGTGCCAGCAGCTTGGACCCCAAATGGATCTCTGGAAACACCATATATTTT. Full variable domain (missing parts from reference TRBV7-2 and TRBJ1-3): GAGVSQSPSNKVTEKGKDVELRCDPISGHTALYWYRQSLGQGLEFLIYFQGNSAPDKSGLPSDRFSAERTGGSVSTLTIQRTQQEDSAVYLCASSLDPKWISGNTIYFGEGSWLTVV.

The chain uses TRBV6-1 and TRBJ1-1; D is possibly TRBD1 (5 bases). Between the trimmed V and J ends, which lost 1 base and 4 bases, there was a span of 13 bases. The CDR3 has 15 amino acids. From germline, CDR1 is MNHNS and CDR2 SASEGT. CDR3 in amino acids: CASSEVPGTRTEAFF. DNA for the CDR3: TGTGCCAGCAGTGAAGTTCCAGGGACGCGCACTGAAGCTTTCTTT.

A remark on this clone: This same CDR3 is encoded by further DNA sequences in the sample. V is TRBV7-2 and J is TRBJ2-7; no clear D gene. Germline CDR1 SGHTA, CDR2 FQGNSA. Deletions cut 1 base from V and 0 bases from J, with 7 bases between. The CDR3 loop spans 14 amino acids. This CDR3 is CASSLGRLSYEQYF. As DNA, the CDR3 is TGTGCCAGCAGCTTAGGGCGGCTCTCCTACGAGCAGTACTTC.

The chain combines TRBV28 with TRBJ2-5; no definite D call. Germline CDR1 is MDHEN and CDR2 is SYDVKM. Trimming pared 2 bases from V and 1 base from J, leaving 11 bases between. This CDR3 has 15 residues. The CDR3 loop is CASSLQVGPQETQYF. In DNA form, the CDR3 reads TGTGCCAGCAGTTTACAGGTGGGCCCCCAAGAGACCCAGTACTTC.